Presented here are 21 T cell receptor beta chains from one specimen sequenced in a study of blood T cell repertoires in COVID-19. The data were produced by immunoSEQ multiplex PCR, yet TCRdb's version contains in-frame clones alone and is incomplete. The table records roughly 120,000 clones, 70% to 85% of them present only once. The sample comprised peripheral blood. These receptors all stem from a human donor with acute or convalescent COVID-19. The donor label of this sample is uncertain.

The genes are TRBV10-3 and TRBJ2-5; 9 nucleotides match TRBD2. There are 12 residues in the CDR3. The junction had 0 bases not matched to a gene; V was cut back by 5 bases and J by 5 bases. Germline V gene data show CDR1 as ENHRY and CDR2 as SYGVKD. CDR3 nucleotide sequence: TGTGCCATCAGTACTAGCGGGGAGACCCAGTACTTC. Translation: CAISTSGETQYF.

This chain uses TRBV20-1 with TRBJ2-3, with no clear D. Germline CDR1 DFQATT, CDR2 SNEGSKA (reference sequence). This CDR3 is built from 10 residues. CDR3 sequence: CRGEHHTQYF. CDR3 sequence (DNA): TGCAGGGGCGAGCACCATACGCAGTATTTT.

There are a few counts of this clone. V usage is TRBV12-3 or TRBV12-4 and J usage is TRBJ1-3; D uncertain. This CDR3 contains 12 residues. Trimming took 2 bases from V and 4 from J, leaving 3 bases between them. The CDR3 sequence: CASSLLGNTIYF. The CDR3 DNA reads TGTGCCAGCAGTTTACTCGGAAACACCATATATTTT.

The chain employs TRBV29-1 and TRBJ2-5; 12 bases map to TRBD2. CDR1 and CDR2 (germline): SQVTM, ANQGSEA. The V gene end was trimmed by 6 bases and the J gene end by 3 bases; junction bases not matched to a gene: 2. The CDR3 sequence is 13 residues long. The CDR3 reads CSVRTSGEETQYF. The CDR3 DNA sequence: TGCAGCGTACGGACTAGCGGGGAAGAGACCCAGTACTTC.

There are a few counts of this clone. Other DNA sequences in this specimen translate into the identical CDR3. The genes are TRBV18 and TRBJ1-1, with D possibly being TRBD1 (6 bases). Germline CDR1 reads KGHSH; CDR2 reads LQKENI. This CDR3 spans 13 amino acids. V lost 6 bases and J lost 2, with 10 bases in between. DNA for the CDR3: TGTGCCAGCTCTCTACAGGGTAACACTGAAGCTTTCTTT. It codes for CASSLQGNTEAFF.

The CDR3 nucleotides are TGTGCCAGCAGCTCAACCCCGGGACAGGTCTCCTACGAGCAGTACTTC. Protein sequence: CASSSTPGQVSYEQYF. This sequence joins TRBV7-6 and TRBJ2-7; 8 bases align to TRBD1. The V segment lost 4 bases and the J segment 0 bases; nucleotides outside the gene matches: 8. Germline CDR1 reads SGHVS; CDR2 reads FNYEAQ. The CDR3 covers 16 residues.

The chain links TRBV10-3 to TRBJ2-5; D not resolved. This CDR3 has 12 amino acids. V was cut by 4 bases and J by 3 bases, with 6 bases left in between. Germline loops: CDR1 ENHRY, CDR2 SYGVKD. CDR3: CAISAVEETQYF. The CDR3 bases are TGTGCCATCAGTGCGGTAGAAGAGACCCAGTACTTC.

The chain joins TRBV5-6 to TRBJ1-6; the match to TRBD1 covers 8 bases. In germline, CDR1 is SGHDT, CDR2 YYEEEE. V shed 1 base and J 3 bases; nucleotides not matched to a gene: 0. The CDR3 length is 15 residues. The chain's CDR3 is CASSLTGGYNSPLHF. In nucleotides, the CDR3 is TGTGCCAGCAGCTTGACAGGGGGCTATAATTCACCCCTCCACTTT.

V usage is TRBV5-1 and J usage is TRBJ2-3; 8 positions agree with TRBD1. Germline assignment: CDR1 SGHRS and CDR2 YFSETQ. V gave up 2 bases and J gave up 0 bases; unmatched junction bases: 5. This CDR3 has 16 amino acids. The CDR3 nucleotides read TGCGCCAGCAGCTTTCGGCAGGGGGCTAGCACAGATACGCAGTATTTT. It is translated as CASSFRQGASTDTQYF. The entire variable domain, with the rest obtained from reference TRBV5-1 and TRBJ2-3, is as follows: KAGVTQTPRYLIKTRGQQVTLSCSPISGHRSVSWYQQTPGQGLQFLFEYFSETQRNKGNFPGRFSGRQFSNSRSEMNVSTLELGDSALYLCASSFRQGASTDTQYFGPGTRLTVL.

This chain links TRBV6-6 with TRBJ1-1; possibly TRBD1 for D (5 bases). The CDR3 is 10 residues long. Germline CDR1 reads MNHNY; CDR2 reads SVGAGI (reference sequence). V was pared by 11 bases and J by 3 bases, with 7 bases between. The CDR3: CAGGYTEAFF. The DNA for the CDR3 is TGTGCCGGGGGGTACACTGAAGCTTTCTTT.

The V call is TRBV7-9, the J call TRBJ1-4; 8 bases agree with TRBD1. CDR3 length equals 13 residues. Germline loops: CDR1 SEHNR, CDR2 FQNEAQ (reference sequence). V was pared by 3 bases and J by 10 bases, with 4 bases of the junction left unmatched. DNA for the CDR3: TGTGCCAGCAGCTTGGACAGGGAAGGAAAACTGTTTTTT. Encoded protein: CASSLDREGKLFF.

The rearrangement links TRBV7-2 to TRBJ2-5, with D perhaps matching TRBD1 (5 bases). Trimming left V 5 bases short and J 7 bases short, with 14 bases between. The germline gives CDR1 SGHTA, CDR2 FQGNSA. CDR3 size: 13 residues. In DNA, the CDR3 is TGTGCCAGCAGCCTACCCCCCACAGGGACCCAGTACTTC. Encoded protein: CASSLPPTGTQYF.

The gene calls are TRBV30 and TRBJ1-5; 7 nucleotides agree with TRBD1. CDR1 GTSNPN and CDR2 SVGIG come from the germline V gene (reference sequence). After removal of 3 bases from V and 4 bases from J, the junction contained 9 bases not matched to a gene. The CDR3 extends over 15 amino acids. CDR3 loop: CAWRGRDSPNQPQHF. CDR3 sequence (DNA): TGTGCCTGGAGAGGCCGGGACAGCCCTAATCAGCCCCAGCATTTT.

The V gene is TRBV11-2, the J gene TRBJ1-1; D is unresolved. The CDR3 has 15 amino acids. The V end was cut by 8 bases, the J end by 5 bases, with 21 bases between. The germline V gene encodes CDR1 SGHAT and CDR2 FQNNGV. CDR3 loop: CASGAAGGRGTEAFF. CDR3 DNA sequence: TGTGCCAGCGGTGCCGCAGGCGGGCGGGGAACTGAAGCTTTCTTT.

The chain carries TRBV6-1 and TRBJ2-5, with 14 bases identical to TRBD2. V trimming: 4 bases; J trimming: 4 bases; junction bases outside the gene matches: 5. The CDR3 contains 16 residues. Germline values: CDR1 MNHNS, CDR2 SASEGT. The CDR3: CASSAGLAGGGETQYF. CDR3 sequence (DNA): TGTGCCAGCAGTGCCGGACTAGCGGGGGGAGGAGAGACCCAGTACTTC.

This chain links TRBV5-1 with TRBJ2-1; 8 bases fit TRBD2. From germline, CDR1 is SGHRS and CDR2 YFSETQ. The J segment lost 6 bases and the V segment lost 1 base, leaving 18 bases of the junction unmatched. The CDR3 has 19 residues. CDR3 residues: CASSLQPFSSGWELNEQFF. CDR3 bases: TGCGCCAGCAGCTTGCAACCTTTCTCTAGCGGGTGGGAGCTCAATGAGCAGTTCTTC.

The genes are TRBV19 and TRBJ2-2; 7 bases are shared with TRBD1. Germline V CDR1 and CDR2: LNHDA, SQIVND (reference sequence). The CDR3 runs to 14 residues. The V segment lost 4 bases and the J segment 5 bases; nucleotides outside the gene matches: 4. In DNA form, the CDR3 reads TGTGCCAGTAGTACCCGACAGGGAACCGGGGAGCTGTTTTTT. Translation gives CASSTRQGTGELFF.

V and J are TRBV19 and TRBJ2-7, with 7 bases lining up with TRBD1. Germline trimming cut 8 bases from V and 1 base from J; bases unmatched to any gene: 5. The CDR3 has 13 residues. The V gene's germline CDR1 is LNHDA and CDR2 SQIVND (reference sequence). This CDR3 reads CASGQDSSYEQYF. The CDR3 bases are TGTGCCAGTGGACAGGATTCTTCCTACGAGCAGTACTTC.

This CDR3 is CASSMLQGGQPQHF. The CDR3 DNA follows: TGTGCCAGTAGTATGTTACAGGGTGGTCAGCCCCAGCATTTT. The chain combines TRBV19 with TRBJ1-5, with a weak D call TRBD1 (6 bases). Germline V gene data show CDR1 as LNHDA and CDR2 as SQIVND (reference sequence). The CDR3 consists of 14 residues. Trimming took off 3 bases at V and 6 bases at J, with 12 bases between the two ends.

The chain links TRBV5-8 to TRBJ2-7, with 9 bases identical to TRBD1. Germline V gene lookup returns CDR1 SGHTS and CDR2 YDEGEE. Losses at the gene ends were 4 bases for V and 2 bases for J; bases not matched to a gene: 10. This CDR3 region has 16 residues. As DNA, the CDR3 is TGTGCCAGCAGCCTTTCGGCCGGGACAGGGCCCTACGAGCAGTACTTC. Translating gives CASSLSAGTGPYEQYF.

This CDR3 is CASSPMVGYGYTF. The CDR3 DNA sequence: TGTGCCAGCAGCCCCATGGTCGGCTATGGCTACACCTTC. The rearrangement uses TRBV11-2 and TRBJ1-2, with D unclear. Germline V gives CDR1 SGHAT, CDR2 FQNNGV. Trimming shortened V by 5 bases and J by 4 bases, and 11 bases separated the two germline ends. The CDR3 loop spans 13 amino acids.